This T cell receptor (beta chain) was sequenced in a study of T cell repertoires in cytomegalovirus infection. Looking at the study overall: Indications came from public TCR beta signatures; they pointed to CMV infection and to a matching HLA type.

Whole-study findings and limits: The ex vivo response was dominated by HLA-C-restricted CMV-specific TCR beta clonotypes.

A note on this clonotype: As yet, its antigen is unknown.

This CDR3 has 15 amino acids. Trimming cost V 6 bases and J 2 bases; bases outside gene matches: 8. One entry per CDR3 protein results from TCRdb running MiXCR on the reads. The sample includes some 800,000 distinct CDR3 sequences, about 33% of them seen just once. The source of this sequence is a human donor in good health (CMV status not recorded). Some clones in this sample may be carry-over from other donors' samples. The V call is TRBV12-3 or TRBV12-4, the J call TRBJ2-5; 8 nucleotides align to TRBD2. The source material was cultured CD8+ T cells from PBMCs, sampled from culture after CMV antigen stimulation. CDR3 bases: TGTGCCAGCAGCCCTTTGAGCGGGGGACAAGAGACCCAGTACTTC. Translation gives CASSPLSGGQETQYF.